The sequence of this T cell receptor beta chain was determined in a study of a mutant IDH1 vaccine in newly diagnosed glioma. Study as a whole: The earlier regimen, radiotherapy, temozolomide, or both, was most often both. Study-wide points: Vaccination induced immune responses in around 95% of patients. Changes in the top peripheral T cell clonotypes seemingly had no bearing on pseudoprogression.

CDR3 length: 12 amino acids. TCRdb's table, derived via immunoSEQ multiplex PCR, lists solely in-frame clones and lacks some. The sample lists tens of thousands of clones, 83% occurring once. This clone was detected once. Its matching antigen is unknown. Documented time point: baseline, week 1 (first vaccination visit). Stated treatment: pre-vaccination baseline after standard-of-care therapy. Donor diagnoses consisted of new WHO grade 3 or 4 IDH1-mutant, ATRX-lost astrocytomas. The chain uses TRBV21-1 and TRBJ1-2; the DNA was not used to check the table's D call, TRBD1. TRBV21-1 has pseudogene status. The TCR originated in a woman in her fifties or sixties with glioma. Source: PBMCs, taken from a glioma patient treated with radiotherapy, temozolomide or both. CDR3 nucleotides: TGTGCCAGCCGGGACAGGGCCTATGGCTACACCTTC. Amino acids: CASRDRAYGYTF.